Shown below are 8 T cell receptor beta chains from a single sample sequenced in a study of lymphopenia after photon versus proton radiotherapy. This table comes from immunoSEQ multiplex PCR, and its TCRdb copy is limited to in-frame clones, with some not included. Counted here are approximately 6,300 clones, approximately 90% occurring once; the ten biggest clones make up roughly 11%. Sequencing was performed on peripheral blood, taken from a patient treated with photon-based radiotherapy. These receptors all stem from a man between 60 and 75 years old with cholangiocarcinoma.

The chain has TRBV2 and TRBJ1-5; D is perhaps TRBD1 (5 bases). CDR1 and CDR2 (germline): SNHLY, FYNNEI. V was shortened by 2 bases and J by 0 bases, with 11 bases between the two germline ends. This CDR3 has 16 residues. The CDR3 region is CASSETGPYSNQPQHF. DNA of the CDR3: TGTGCCAGCAGTGAAACGGGGCCGTATAGCAATCAGCCCCAGCATTTT.

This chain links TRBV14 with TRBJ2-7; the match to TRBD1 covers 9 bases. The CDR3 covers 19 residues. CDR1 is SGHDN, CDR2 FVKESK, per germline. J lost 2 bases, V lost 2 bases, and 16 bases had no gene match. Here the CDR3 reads CASSQWGGQGLLGAYEQYF. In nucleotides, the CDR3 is TGTGCCAGCAGCCAATGGGGGGGACAGGGTCTCCTCGGCGCCTACGAGCAGTACTTC.

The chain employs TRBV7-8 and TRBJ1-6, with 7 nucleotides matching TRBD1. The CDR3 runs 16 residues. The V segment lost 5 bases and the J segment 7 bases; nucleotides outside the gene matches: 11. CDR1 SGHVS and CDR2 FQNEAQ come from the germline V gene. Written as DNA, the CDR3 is TGTGCCAGCAGCCGAAATCGCCGGGACAGAAATTCACCCCTCCACTTT. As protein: CASSRNRRDRNSPLHF.

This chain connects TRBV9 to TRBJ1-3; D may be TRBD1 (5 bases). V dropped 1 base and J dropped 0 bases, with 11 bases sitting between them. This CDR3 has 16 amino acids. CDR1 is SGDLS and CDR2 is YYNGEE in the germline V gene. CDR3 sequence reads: CASSVNVGGSGNTIYF. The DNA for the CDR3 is TGTGCCAGCAGCGTAAACGTTGGGGGCTCTGGAAACACCATATATTTT.

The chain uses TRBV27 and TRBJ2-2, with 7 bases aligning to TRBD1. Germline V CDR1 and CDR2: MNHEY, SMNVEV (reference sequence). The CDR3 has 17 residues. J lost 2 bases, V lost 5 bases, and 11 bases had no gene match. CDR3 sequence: CASSVTPGTANTGELFF. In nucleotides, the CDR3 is TGTGCCAGCAGTGTAACGCCCGGGACAGCTAACACCGGGGAGCTGTTTTTT.

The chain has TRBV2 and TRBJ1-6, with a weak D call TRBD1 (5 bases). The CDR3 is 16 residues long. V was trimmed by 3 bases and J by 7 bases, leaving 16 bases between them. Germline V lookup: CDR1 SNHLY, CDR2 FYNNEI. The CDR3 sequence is CASSDTEGSPNSPLHF. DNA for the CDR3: TGTGCCAGCAGTGATACGGAGGGGAGCCCAAATTCACCCCTCCACTTT.

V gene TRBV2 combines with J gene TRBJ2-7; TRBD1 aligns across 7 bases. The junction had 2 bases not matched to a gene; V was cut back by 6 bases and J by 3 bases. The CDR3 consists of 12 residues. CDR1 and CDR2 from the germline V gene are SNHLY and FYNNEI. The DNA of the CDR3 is TGTGCCAGCAGCGGGGACAGCTACGAGCAGTACTTC. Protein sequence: CASSGDSYEQYF.

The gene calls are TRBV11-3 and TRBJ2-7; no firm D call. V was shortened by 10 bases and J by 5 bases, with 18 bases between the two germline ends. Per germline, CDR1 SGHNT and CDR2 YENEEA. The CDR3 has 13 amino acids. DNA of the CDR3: TGTGCCATAAGACCTGCTGATGAGGACGAGCAGTACTTC. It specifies CAIRPADEDEQYF. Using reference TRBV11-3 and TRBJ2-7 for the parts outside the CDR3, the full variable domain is EAGVVQSPRYKIIEKKQPVAFWCNPISGHNTLYWYLQNLGQGPELLIRYENEEAVDDSQLPKDRFSAERLKGVDSTLKIQPAELGDSAVYLCAIRPADEDEQYFGPGTRLTVT.